Detailed here is one TCR beta chain. The antigen remains unidentified. Sequencing used immunoSEQ multiplex PCR; TCRdb keeps in-frame clones, though not all of them. In the table there are about 28,000 clones, around 73% of which are singletons. The data were taken from a study of radiotherapy plus CTLA-4 blockade in lung cancer. Study-level background: 15% to 20% of patients responded objectively, and roughly 34% achieved disease control.

The study's findings and limits: Once radiotherapy plus ipilimumab had been given, TCR clones derived from tumor expanded in blood. Early clonal dynamics of blood T cells, together with interferon-beta, were reported as the best response predictor.

Trimming removed 5 bases at V and 4 bases at J, with 11 bases between. This CDR3 spans 13 amino acids. Per germline, CDR1 SGHNT and CDR2 YENEEA. Sample: peripheral blood, taken from a patient treated with radiotherapy plus ipilimumab. The chain recombines TRBV11-3 with TRBJ1-1; weak D call: TRBD1 (6 bases). This TCR was recovered from a human donor with non-small cell lung cancer who had stable disease on radiotherapy plus ipilimumab. Here the CDR3 DNA reads TGTGCCAGCAGCCAAGGACAGCTCACTGAAGCTTTCTTT. It translates to CASSQGQLTEAFF.